The rows below give T cell receptor beta chains drawn from one sample of a study of T cell repertoires in cytomegalovirus infection. TCRdb reanalysed the reads using MiXCR and keeps one entry per CDR3 protein. Here the sample spans more than 200,000 distinct CDR3 sequences, approximately 9% being singletons. The sequenced sample consisted of PBMCs. These receptors were obtained from a human donor in good health (CMV status not recorded). Some clones in this sample may be carry-over from other donors' samples. Each CDR3 is given with its conserved first and last residue.

J | V | CDR3
TRBJ2-3 | TRBV7-2 | CASSQGRGQRTDTQYF
TRBJ2-7 | TRBV7-2 | CASSLSPQTGGSEQYF
TRBJ1-2 | TRBV18 | CASSPTGAVYGYTF
TRBJ1-3 | TRBV3-1 | CASSQDGRISSGNTIYF
TRBJ2-1 | TRBV19 | CASSASGSWYNEQFF
TRBJ2-3 | TRBV7-3 | CASSLTGRGDTQYF
TRBJ1-5 | TRBV6-2/TRBV6-3 | CASSYGDRVDNQPQHF
TRBJ1-1 | TRBV6-2/TRBV6-3 | CASSYWDSEAFF
TRBJ1-2 | TRBV4-3 | CASSQEGAGATLYGYTF
TRBJ2-3 | TRBV24-1 | CATSDFAGGTDTQYF
TRBJ2-7 | TRBV6-2/TRBV6-3 | CASTPPGTSRDEQYF
TRBJ2-2 | TRBV7-6 | CASSHISGTSGTGELFF
TRBJ2-1 | TRBV5-1 | CASSLALGSSSYNEQFF
TRBJ1-5 | TRBV20-1 | CSGAGQGQPQHF